In its sample, the clone carrying this T cell receptor beta chain was seen once. Produced via immunoSEQ multiplex PCR; TCRdb's table is partial and in-frame only. The table records some 40,000 clones, around 92% of them present only once. This specimen belongs to a study of T cell changes during pregnancy in multiple sclerosis. Germline V CDR1 and CDR2: SGHTA, FQGTGA. V shed 0 bases, J shed 5 bases, and the junction held 11 bases outside the gene matches. There are 19 residues in the CDR3. V and J are TRBV7-3 and TRBJ2-2; 11 bases are a match to TRBD2. This sequence originates from a female donor with multiple sclerosis, enrolled in a pregnancy study. The material sequenced was CD8+ T cells from peripheral blood mononuclear cells, taken before pregnancy. The CDR3 loop reads CASSLTKVLAGGGTGELFF. As DNA, the CDR3 is TGTGCCAGCAGCTTAACGAAGGTCCTAGCGGGGGGCGGGACCGGGGAGCTGTTTTTT.